The 24 T cell receptor beta chains below all came from one sample that was sequenced in a study of cytomegalovirus exposure and HLA in healthy donors. Amplification used 60 Vbeta primers and 13 Jbeta primers. Profiled with immunoSEQ multiplex PCR; TCRdb holds only in-frame clones, not every one. The sample lists about 160,000 clones, 75% to 85% seen once, with less than 9% in the top ten. Sequencing was carried out using PBMCs. These receptors came from a male donor in good health and CMV-seropositive.

This rearrangement joins TRBV6-5 to TRBJ1-1, with TRBD1 matching 7 bases. The CDR3 runs to 15 residues. V shed 6 bases, J shed 0 bases, and the junction held 7 bases outside the gene matches. Germline CDR1 MNHEY, CDR2 SVGAGI. CDR3 sequence: CASRPPGQLNTEAFF. Here the CDR3 DNA reads TGTGCCAGCAGGCCCCCGGGACAGCTGAACACTGAAGCTTTCTTT.

The V and J genes are TRBV18 and TRBJ1-6; 10 positions agree with TRBD1. Germline CDR1 is KGHSH and CDR2 is LQKENI. The V and J ends lost 3 bases and 10 bases, in that order; junction bases with no gene match: 3. CDR3 length: 14 residues. CDR3 nucleotide sequence: TGTGCCAGCTCACCCGACAGGGGGCTATCACCCCTCCACTTT. This gives the protein CASSPDRGLSPLHF.

In DNA, the CDR3 is TGTGCCAGCAGCGAACAATGGAGAGCAGCGAACTATGGCTACACCTTC. As protein: CASSEQWRAANYGYTF. J is TRBJ1-2 and V is TRBV13; D is uncertain. CDR3 length equals 16 residues. The V gene lost 5 bases and the J gene lost 2 bases, with 18 bases spanning the gap. From germline, CDR1 is PRHDT and CDR2 FYEKMQ (reference sequence). The entire variable domain, with the rest obtained from reference TRBV13 and TRBJ1-2, is as follows: AAGVIQSPRHLIKEKRETATLKCYPIPRHDTVYWYQQGPGQDPQFLISFYEKMQSDKGSIPDRFSAQQFSDYHSELNMSSLELGDSALYFCASSEQWRAANYGYTFGSGTRLTVV.

The CDR3 sequence is CASGFGGRAKNIQYF. CDR3 nucleotide sequence: TGCGCCAGCGGGTTCGGGGGGCGCGCCAAAAACATTCAGTACTTC. The rearrangement links TRBV4-1 to TRBJ2-4; TRBD2 might be the D (7 bases). V lost 8 bases and J lost 1, with 15 bases in between. The CDR3 length is 15 residues. CDR1 is MGHRA, CDR2 YSYEKL, per germline.

V is TRBV7-3 and J is TRBJ2-2; TRBD2 agrees at 7 bases. Looked up from germline, CDR1 is SGHTA and CDR2 is FQGTGA. Trimming took 0 bases from V and 6 from J; bases not matched to a gene: 10. The CDR3 has 17 amino acids. The CDR3 coding sequence is TGTGCCAGCAGCTTAACGTTAATGGGGGGGAGTCCCGGGGAGCTGTTTTTT. The encoded protein is CASSLTLMGGSPGELFF.

The chain combines TRBV19 with TRBJ1-5; 9 bases are a match to TRBD1. J was trimmed by 7 bases and V by 7 bases; bases with no gene match: 8. Germline V gene data show CDR1 as LNHDA and CDR2 as SQIVND (reference sequence). The CDR3 has 14 residues. The CDR3 is CASTLQGAEQPQHF. The CDR3 nucleotides are TGTGCCAGTACTCTACAGGGGGCAGAGCAGCCCCAGCATTTT.

This rearrangement joins TRBV4-3 to TRBJ2-7; D is possibly TRBD2 (6 bases). CDR1 and CDR2 (germline): LGHNA, YSLEER. This CDR3 is 14 amino acids long. V lost 5 bases, J lost 5 bases, and 16 bases lay in between. CDR3 in DNA: TGCGCCAGCAGCTTTACGGTCTGGGAGGACGAGCAGTACTTC. It specifies CASSFTVWEDEQYF.

The V call is TRBV6-5, the J call TRBJ2-1, with D possibly matching TRBD2 (7 bases). This CDR3 spans 13 amino acids. Germline values: CDR1 MNHEY, CDR2 SVGAGI. Deletions cut 5 bases from V and 10 bases from J, with 15 bases between. In nucleotides, the CDR3 is TGTGCCAGCAGTCCTGGGGGGGGGCACGAGCAGTTCTTC. Translating gives CASSPGGGHEQFF.

This rearrangement joins TRBV7-6 to TRBJ2-2; D is unclear. Trimming removed 7 bases at V and 3 bases at J, with 12 bases between. This CDR3 comprises 14 residues. Germline assignment: CDR1 SGHVS and CDR2 FNYEAQ. This CDR3 reads CASNPAGYTGELFF. CDR3 sequence (DNA): TGTGCCAGCAACCCCGCAGGATACACCGGGGAGCTGTTTTTT.

V and J are TRBV30 and TRBJ1-1; TRBD1 agrees at 7 bases. The V and J ends lost 0 bases and 9 bases, in that order; junction bases with no gene match: 4. Germline values: CDR1 GTSNPN, CDR2 SVGIG (reference sequence). CDR3 length: 12 amino acids. The CDR3 is CAWSVGGPKAFF. For the CDR3, the DNA is TGTGCCTGGAGTGTAGGGGGCCCTAAAGCTTTCTTT.

The chain carries TRBV5-4 and TRBJ1-1; possible D gene TRBD1, 6 bases. CDR1 SGHNT and CDR2 YYREEE come from the germline V gene (reference sequence). The V end was cut by 4 bases, the J end by 0 bases, with 13 bases between. The CDR3 sequence is 15 residues long. The CDR3 bases are TGTGCCAGCAGCAGCGGGGACACCATGAACACTGAAGCTTTCTTT. Its protein product is CASSSGDTMNTEAFF. Variable domain in full (rest from reference TRBV5-4 and TRBJ1-1): ETGVTQSPTHLIKTRGQQVTLRCSSQSGHNTVSWYQQALGQGPQFIFQYYREEENGRGNFPPRFSGLQFPNYSSELNVNALELDDSALYLCASSSGDTMNTEAFFGQGTRLTVV.

This chain joins TRBV14 and TRBJ1-5, with a tentative D call TRBD1 (6 bases). CDR3 length: 13 amino acids. Trimming removed 3 bases from V and 5 bases from J, with 8 bases in between. CDR1 is SGHDN and CDR2 is FVKESK in the germline V gene. For the CDR3, the DNA is TGTGCCAGCAGCCAGGGGGGGCATCAGCCCCAGCATTTT. This gives the protein CASSQGGHQPQHF.

Here the CDR3 DNA reads TGTGCCAGCAGCCCGGGACAGGGAGACGAGACCCAGTACTTC. Translating it yields CASSPGQGDETQYF. The chain carries TRBV11-2 and TRBJ2-5, with TRBD1 matching 9 bases. Germline CDR1 SGHAT, CDR2 FQNNGV. V trimming: 5 bases; J trimming: 5 bases; junction bases outside the gene matches: 6. The CDR3 extends over 14 amino acids.

V and J are TRBV10-3 and TRBJ2-2; D is possibly TRBD1 (6 bases). The CDR3 runs 17 residues. Trimming took off 4 bases at V and 4 bases at J, with 19 bases between the two ends. CDR1 is ENHRY, CDR2 SYGVKD, per germline. CDR3 residues: CAISGGQLDLPTGELFF. DNA for the CDR3: TGTGCCATCAGTGGGGGGCAACTTGACCTGCCCACCGGGGAGCTGTTTTTT.

The V and J genes are TRBV9 and TRBJ2-7; 9 bases fit TRBD2. CDR1 and CDR2 (germline): SGDLS, YYNGEE. The CDR3 is 14 residues long. The ends lost 3 bases at V and 4 bases at J; junction bases unmatched: 5. CDR3 nucleotides: TGTGCCAGCAGCGAAGGGCTAGCGGGGTACGAGCAGTACTTC. It translates to CASSEGLAGYEQYF.

The chain employs TRBV5-1 and TRBJ2-7; tentative D call: TRBD2 (5 bases). The CDR3 is 12 residues long. The V end was cut by 5 bases, the J end by 2 bases, with 8 bases between. CDR1 SGHRS and CDR2 YFSETQ come from the germline V gene. The CDR3 bases are TGCGCCAGCAGAGAGGGCCCCTACGAGCAGTACTTC. Residues: CASREGPYEQYF.

The gene calls are TRBV4-2 and TRBJ2-1, with TRBD1 identical over 7 bases. The trim removed 3 bases at V and 5 bases at J, leaving 1 base unmatched. Per germline, CDR1 LGHNA and CDR2 YNFKEQ. The CDR3 loop spans 13 amino acids. This CDR3 reads CASSQTGNNEQFF. The CDR3 bases are TGTGCCAGCAGCCAGACAGGGAACAATGAGCAGTTCTTC.

V gene TRBV5-1 combines with J gene TRBJ2-1, with 10 bases that match TRBD2. Losses at the gene ends were 0 bases for V and 5 bases for J; bases not matched to a gene: 2. The CDR3 is made up of 15 amino acids. Germline loops: CDR1 SGHRS, CDR2 YFSETQ. The CDR3 protein is CASSLGLAGNNEQFF. The CDR3, as DNA: TGCGCCAGCAGCTTGGGACTAGCGGGCAACAATGAGCAGTTCTTC. Full variable domain (remainder filled in from reference TRBV5-1 and TRBJ2-1): KAGVTQTPRYLIKTRGQQVTLSCSPISGHRSVSWYQQTPGQGLQFLFEYFSETQRNKGNFPGRFSGRQFSNSRSEMNVSTLELGDSALYLCASSLGLAGNNEQFFGPGTRLTVL.

J is TRBJ2-3 and V is TRBV4-1; a weak D match, TRBD1 (6 bases). Looked up from germline, CDR1 is MGHRA and CDR2 is YSYEKL. The length of the CDR3 is 16 residues. With 4 bases removed from V and 2 bases from J, the gap between germline ends came to 16 bases. The DNA for the CDR3 is TGCGCCAGCAGCCCTGCATGGGGGCCGGACACAGATACGCAGTATTTT. This encodes CASSPAWGPDTDTQYF.

This rearrangement joins TRBV19 to TRBJ1-1; 7 bases align to TRBD1. From germline, CDR1 is LNHDA and CDR2 SQIVND (reference sequence). The CDR3 runs 16 residues. V gave up 2 bases and J gave up 0 bases; unmatched junction bases: 6. This chain's CDR3 is CASSIQAGGVNTEAFF. CDR3 nucleotide sequence: TGTGCCAGTAGTATACAGGCAGGGGGTGTGAACACTGAAGCTTTCTTT.

The chain couples TRBV9 to TRBJ1-1; 10 nucleotides align to TRBD1. The trim removed 3 bases at V and 5 bases at J, leaving 10 bases unmatched. The germline V gene encodes CDR1 SGDLS and CDR2 YYNGEE. This CDR3 has 16 residues. The CDR3 loop reads CASSARDRGIKTEAFF. CDR3 DNA sequence: TGTGCCAGCAGCGCCCGGGACAGGGGTATTAAAACTGAAGCTTTCTTT.

Only a few counts were recorded for this clone. V is TRBV6-5 and J is TRBJ1-6, with D possibly TRBD1 on 5 matching bases. The CDR3 covers 14 residues. The ends were cut back, 5 bases at V and 10 bases at J, with 15 bases in the middle. CDR1 is MNHEY, CDR2 SVGAGI, per germline. CDR3 sequence reads: CASSEPGGLSPLHF. CDR3 nucleotides: TGTGCCAGCAGTGAACCCGGGGGGTTGTCACCCCTCCACTTT.

The chain employs TRBV11-2 and TRBJ2-1; 7 bases line up with TRBD1. CDR3 length: 14 amino acids. The germline CDR1 and CDR2 sequences are SGHAT and FQNNGV. J was trimmed by 15 bases and V by 4 bases; bases with no gene match: 15. The CDR3 DNA reads as TGTGCCAGCAGCTCCGCACGGGGACAGCTAAGGACGTTCTTC. Translation: CASSSARGQLRTFF.

The chain links TRBV5-1 to TRBJ1-3, with 8 nucleotides matching TRBD1. The CDR3 runs to 15 residues. Germline V lookup: CDR1 SGHRS, CDR2 YFSETQ. Germline trimming cut 0 bases from V and 8 bases from J; bases unmatched to any gene: 7. CDR3 sequence reads: CASSLGGQGRDTIYF. CDR3 nucleotide sequence: TGCGCCAGCAGCTTGGGCGGACAGGGTAGGGACACCATATATTTT.